This record concerns one T cell receptor beta chain sequence. No antigen is known for it. The sample belongs to a study of post-analysis software for immune sequencing data. Study overall: Included courses were relapsing-remitting and secondary progressive multiple sclerosis; progressive-relapsing multiple sclerosis was also included.

TCR beta cDNA libraries had unique molecular identifiers. Out of 1 to 10 million T cells, a few hundred thousand cDNA molecules were generated. TCRdb called the PCR reads again in MiXCR, with one record for every CDR3 protein. The data show fewer than 850,000 distinct CDR3 sequences, with roughly 50% seen just once and just under 5% held by the top ten. Findings and limits, study-wide: Those with multiple sclerosis, the patient group, showed significantly lower normalized Chao1 diversity than controls. Samples prepared in the same batch strongly co-clustered by F measure.

This clonotype was obtained from a girl between 10 and 17 years old with multiple sclerosis. The sequencing input was blood.

CDR3 region: CASGARAYGYTF. In nucleotides, the CDR3 is TGTGCCAGCGGGGCAAGGGCCTATGGCTACACCTTC. The V and J genes are TRBV6-5 and TRBJ1-2, with D possibly matching TRBD1 (5 bases). CDR1 and CDR2 (germline): MNHEY, SVGAGI. This CDR3 contains 12 residues. Trimming shortened V by 8 bases and J by 4 bases, and 11 bases separated the two germline ends.